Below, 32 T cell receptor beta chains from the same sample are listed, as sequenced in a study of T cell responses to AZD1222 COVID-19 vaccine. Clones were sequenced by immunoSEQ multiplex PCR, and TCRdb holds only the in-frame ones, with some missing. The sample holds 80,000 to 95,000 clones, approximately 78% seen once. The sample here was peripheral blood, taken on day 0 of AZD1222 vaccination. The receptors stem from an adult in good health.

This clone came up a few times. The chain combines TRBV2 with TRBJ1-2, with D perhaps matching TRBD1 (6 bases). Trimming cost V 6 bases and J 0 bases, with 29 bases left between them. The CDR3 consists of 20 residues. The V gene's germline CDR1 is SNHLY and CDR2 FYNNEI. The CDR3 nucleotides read TGTGCCAGCAGCGAAAGGTCGGGGCTCCTTAGGGACATTACTAACTATGGCTACACCTTC. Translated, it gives CASSERSGLLRDITNYGYTF. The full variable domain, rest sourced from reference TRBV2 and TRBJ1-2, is EPEVTQTPSHQVTQMGQEVILRCVPISNHLYFYWYRQILGQKVEFLVSFYNNEISEKSEIFDDQFSVERPDGSNFTLKIRSTKLEDSAMYFCASSERSGLLRDITNYGYTFGSGTRLTVV.

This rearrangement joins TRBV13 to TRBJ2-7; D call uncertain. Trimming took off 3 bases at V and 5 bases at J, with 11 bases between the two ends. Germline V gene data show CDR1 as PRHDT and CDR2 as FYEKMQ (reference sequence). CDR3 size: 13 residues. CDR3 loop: CASSFYMTHEQYF. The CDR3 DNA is TGTGCCAGCAGCTTTTATATGACCCACGAGCAGTACTTC. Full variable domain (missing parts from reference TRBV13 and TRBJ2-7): AAGVIQSPRHLIKEKRETATLKCYPIPRHDTVYWYQQGPGQDPQFLISFYEKMQSDKGSIPDRFSAQQFSDYHSELNMSSLELGDSALYFCASSFYMTHEQYFGPGTRLTVT.

In DNA form, the CDR3 reads TGCGCCAGCAGCTCGGGGACAGGGGGCCTCGGCTACACCTTC. This gives the protein CASSSGTGGLGYTF. The chain joins TRBV5-1 to TRBJ1-2, with TRBD1 matching 12 bases. V was pared by 3 bases and J by 8 bases, with 5 bases of the junction left unmatched. CDR3 length: 14 amino acids. Germline lookup yields CDR1 SGHRS and CDR2 YFSETQ. The complete variable domain, with remaining parts taken from reference TRBV5-1 and TRBJ1-2, reads KAGVTQTPRYLIKTRGQQVTLSCSPISGHRSVSWYQQTPGQGLQFLFEYFSETQRNKGNFPGRFSGRQFSNSRSEMNVSTLELGDSALYLCASSSGTGGLGYTFGSGTRLTVV.

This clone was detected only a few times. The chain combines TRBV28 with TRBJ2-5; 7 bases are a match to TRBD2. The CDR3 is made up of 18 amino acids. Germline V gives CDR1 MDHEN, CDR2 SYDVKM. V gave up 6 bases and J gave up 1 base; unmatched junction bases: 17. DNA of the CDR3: TGTGCCAGCAGCTACCCTCGCCCACCCGGGGGGAGCCAAGAGACCCAGTACTTC. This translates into CASSYPRPPGGSQETQYF.

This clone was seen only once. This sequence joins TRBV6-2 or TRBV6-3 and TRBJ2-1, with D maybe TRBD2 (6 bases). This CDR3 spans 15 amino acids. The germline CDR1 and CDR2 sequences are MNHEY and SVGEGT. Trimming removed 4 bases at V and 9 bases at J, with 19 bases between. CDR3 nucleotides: TGTGCCAGCAGTTCACGGGGGACTTTTTCGGGTGAGCAGTTCTTC. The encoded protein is CASSSRGTFSGEQFF.

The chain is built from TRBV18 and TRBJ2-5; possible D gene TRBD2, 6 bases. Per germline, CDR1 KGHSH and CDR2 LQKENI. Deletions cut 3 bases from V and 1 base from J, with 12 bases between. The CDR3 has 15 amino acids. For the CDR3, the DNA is TGTGCCAGCTCACCCGCCGGAGGGTCCCAAGAGACCCAGTACTTC. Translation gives CASSPAGGSQETQYF.

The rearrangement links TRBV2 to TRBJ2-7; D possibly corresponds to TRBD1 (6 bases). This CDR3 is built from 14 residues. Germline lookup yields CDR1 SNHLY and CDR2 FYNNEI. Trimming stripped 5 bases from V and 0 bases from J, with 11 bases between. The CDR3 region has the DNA TGTGCCAGCAGTACCGACAGGAGCTCCTACGAGCAGTACTTC. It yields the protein CASSTDRSSYEQYF. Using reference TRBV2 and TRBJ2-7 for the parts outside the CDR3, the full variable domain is EPEVTQTPSHQVTQMGQEVILRCVPISNHLYFYWYRQILGQKVEFLVSFYNNEISEKSEIFDDQFSVERPDGSNFTLKIRSTKLEDSAMYFCASSTDRSSYEQYFGPGTRLTVT.

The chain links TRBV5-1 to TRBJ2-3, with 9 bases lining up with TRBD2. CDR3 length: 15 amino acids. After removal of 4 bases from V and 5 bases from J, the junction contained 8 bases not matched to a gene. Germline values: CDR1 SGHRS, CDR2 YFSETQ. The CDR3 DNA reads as TGCGCCAGCAGCCCCGTAGCGGGAGTCGTAGATACGCAGTATTTT. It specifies CASSPVAGVVDTQYF.

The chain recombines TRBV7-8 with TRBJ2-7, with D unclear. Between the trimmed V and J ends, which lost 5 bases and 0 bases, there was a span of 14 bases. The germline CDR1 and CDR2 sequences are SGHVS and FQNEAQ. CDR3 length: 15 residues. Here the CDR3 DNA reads TGTGCCAGCAGCCCTCGACTGGAGAGCTCCTACGAGCAGTACTTC. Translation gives CASSPRLESSYEQYF.

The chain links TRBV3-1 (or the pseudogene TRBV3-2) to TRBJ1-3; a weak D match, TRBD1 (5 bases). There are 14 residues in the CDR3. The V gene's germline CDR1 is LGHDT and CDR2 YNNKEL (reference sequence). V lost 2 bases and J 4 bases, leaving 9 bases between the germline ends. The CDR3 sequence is CASSQPGGGNTIYF. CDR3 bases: TGTGCCAGCAGCCAACCCGGGGGGGGAAACACCATATATTTT.

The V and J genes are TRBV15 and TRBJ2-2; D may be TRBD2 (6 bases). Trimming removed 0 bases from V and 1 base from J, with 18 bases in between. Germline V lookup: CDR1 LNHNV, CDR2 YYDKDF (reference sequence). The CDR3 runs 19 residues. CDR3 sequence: CATSRDSPLGGLNTGELFF. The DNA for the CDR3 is TGTGCCACCAGCAGAGACTCCCCGCTGGGGGGTTTGAACACCGGGGAGCTGTTTTTT.

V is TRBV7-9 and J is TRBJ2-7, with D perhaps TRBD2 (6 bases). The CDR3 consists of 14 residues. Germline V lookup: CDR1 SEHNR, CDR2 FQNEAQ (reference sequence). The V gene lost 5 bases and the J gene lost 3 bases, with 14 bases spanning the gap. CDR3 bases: TGTGCCAGCAGCCAAGCGGGTGCCCTCTACGAGCAGTACTTC. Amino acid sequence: CASSQAGALYEQYF.

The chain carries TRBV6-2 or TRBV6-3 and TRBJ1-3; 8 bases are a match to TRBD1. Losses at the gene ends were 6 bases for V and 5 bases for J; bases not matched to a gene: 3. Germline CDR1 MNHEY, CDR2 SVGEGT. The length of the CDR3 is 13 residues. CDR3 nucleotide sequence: TGTGCCAGCAGCCGACAGGGGAGAAACACCATATATTTT. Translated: CASSRQGRNTIYF.

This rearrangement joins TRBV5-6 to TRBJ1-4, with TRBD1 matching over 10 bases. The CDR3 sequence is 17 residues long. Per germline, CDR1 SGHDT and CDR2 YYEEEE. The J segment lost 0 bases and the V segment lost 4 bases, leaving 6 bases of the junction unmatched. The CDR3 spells CASSPGQGISTNEKLFF. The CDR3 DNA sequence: TGTGCCAGCAGCCCGGGACAGGGGATTTCAACTAATGAAAAACTGTTTTTT.

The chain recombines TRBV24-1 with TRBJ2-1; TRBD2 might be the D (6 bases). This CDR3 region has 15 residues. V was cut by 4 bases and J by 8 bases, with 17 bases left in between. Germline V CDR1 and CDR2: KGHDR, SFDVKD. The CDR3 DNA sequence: TGTGCCACCAGTGACGGGAGCCGACCGGGCGATGAGCAGTTCTTC. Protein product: CATSDGSRPGDEQFF.

DNA for the CDR3: TGCGCCAGCAGCTTGGAGCAGGGTTACATTCAGTACTTC. Translation gives CASSLEQGYIQYF. V and J are TRBV5-1 and TRBJ2-4; TRBD1 might be the D (5 bases). This CDR3 is 13 amino acids long. Trimming took off 0 bases at V and 8 bases at J, with 9 bases between the two ends. The germline V gene encodes CDR1 SGHRS and CDR2 YFSETQ.

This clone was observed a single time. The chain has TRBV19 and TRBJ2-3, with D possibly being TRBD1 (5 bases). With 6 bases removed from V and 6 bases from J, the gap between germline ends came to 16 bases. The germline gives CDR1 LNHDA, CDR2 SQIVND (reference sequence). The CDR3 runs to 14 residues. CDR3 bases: TGTGCCAGTAGACAGGTAACCCACGGGGATACGCAGTATTTT. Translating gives CASRQVTHGDTQYF.

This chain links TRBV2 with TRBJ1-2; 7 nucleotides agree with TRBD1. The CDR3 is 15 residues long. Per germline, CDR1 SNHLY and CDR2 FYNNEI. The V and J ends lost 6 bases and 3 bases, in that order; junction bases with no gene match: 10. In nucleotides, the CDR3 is TGTGCCAGCAGCTTTAGACAGGGTGGAGACTATGGCTACACCTTC. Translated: CASSFRQGGDYGYTF. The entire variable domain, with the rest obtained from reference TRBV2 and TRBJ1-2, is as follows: EPEVTQTPSHQVTQMGQEVILRCVPISNHLYFYWYRQILGQKVEFLVSFYNNEISEKSEIFDDQFSVERPDGSNFTLKIRSTKLEDSAMYFCASSFRQGGDYGYTFGSGTRLTVV.

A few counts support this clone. CDR3 sequence reads: CASSSREGYNQPQHF. The CDR3 coding sequence is TGTGCCAGCAGCTCTAGGGAAGGGTACAATCAGCCCCAGCATTTT. The V and J genes are TRBV5-5 and TRBJ1-5; no clear D gene. The V end lost 3 bases, the J end lost 3 bases, and 13 bases lay between the germline ends. The CDR3 has 15 amino acids. Germline-derived CDR1 and CDR2 are SGHKS and YYEKEE (reference sequence).

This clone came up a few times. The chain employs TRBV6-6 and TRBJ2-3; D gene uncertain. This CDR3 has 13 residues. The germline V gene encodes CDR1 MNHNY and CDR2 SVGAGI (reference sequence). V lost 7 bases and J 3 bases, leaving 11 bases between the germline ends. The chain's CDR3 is CASTLDGTDTQYF. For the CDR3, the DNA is TGTGCCAGCACTTTGGACGGGACAGATACGCAGTATTTT.

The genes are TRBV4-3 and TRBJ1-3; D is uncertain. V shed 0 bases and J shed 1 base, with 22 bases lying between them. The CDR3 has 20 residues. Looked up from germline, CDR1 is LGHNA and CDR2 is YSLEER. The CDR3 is CASSQDSGSGGFGSGNTIYF. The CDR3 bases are TGCGCCAGCAGCCAAGACTCAGGATCAGGTGGCTTCGGGTCTGGAAACACCATATATTTT.

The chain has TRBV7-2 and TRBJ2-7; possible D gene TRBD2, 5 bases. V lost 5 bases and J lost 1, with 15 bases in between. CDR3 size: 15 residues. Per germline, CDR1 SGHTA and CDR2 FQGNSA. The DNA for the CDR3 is TGTGCCAGCAGCGCCAACGTTGGACTTTCCTACGAGCAGTACTTC. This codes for CASSANVGLSYEQYF. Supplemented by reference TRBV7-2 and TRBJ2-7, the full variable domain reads GAGVSQSPSNKVTEKGKDVELRCDPISGHTALYWYRQSLGQGLEFLIYFQGNSAPDKSGLPSDRFSAERTGGSVSTLTIQRTQQEDSAVYLCASSANVGLSYEQYFGPGTRLTVT.

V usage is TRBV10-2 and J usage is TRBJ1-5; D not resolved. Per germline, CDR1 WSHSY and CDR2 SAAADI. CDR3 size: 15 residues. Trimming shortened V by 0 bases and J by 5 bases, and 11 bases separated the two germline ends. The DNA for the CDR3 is TGCGCCAGCAGTGAGTCTCGGCCATATGATCAGCCCCAGCATTTT. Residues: CASSESRPYDQPQHF.

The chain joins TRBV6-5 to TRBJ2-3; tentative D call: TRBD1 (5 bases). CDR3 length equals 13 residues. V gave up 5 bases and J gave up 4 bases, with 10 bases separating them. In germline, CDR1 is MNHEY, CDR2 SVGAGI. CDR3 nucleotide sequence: TGTGCCAGCAGTACAGGTCGGGCAGATACGCAGTATTTT. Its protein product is CASSTGRADTQYF.

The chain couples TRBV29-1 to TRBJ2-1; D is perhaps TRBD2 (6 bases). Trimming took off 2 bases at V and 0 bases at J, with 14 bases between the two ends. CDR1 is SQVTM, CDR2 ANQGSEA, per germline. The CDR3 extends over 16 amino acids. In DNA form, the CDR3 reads TGCAGCGTTGAACCCGGGACTGCGAGCTCCTACAATGAGCAGTTCTTC. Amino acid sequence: CSVEPGTASSYNEQFF.

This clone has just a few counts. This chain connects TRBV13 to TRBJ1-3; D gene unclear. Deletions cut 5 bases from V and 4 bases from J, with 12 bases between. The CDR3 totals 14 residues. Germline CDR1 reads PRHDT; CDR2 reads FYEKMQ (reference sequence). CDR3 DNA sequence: TGTGCCAGCAGCCTACCGGGGTTCGGAAACACCATATATTTT. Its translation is CASSLPGFGNTIYF.

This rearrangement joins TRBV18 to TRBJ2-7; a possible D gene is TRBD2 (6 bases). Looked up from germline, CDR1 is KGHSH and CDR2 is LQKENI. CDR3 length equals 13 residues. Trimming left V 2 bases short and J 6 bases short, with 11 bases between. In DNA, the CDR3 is TGTGCCAGCTCACCAGGAGGGAACGTCGAGCAGTACTTC. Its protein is CASSPGGNVEQYF. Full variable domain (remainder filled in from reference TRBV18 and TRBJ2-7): NAGVMQNPRHLVRRRGQEARLRCSPMKGHSHVYWYRQLPEEGLKFMVYLQKENIIDESGMPKERFSAEFPKEGPSILRIQQVVRGDSAAYFCASSPGGNVEQYFGPGTRLTVT.

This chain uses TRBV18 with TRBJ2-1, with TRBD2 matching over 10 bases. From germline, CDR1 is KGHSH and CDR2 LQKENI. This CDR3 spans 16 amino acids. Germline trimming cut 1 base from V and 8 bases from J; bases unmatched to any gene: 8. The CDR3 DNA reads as TGTGCCAGCTCACCACTAGCGGGAGGATCGGGGCATGAGCAGTTCTTC. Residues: CASSPLAGGSGHEQFF.

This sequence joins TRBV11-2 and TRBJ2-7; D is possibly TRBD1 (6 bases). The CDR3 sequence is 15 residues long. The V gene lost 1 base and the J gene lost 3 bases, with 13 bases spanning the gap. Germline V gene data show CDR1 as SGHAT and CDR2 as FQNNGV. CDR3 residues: CASSLVLGHGYEQYF. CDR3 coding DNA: TGTGCCAGCAGCTTAGTGTTGGGACACGGCTACGAGCAGTACTTC.

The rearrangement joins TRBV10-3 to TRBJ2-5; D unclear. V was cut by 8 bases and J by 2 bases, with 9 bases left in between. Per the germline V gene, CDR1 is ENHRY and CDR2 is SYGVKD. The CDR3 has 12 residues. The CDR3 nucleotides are TGTGCCATCGGGGTCGATCAAGAGACCCAGTACTTC. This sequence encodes CAIGVDQETQYF.

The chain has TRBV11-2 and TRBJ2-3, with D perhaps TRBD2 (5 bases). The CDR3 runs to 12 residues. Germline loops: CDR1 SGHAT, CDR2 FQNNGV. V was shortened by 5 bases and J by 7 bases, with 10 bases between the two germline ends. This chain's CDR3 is CASSQIGNTQYF. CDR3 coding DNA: TGTGCCAGCAGCCAGATCGGGAATACGCAGTATTTT.

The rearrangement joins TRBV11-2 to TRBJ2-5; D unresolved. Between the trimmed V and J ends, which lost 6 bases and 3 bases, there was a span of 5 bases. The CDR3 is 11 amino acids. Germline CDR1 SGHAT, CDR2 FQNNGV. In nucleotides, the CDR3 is TGTGCCAGCAGAAAAGAAGAGACCCAGTACTTC. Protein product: CASRKEETQYF.